The clone carrying this T cell receptor beta chain was seen only a few times. Its specificity is unknown. The data derive from a study of response to subunit inactivated influenza vaccine. Study-level points and caveats: Each seasonal influenza vaccination, the authors suggested, recruits few new T cells.

Via MiXCR, TCRdb re-called the RT-PCR reads, giving one row per CDR3 protein. The table includes around 480,000 distinct CDR3 sequences, over 9.5% detected once. Specimen: PBMCs from blood, collected about 40 days after vaccination. This receptor was taken from a middle-aged man who received an inactivated influenza vaccine.

The CDR3 sequence is CASSLGGTEQYF. The CDR3, as DNA: TGTGCCAGCAGCTTAGGCGGAACCGAGCAGTACTTC. The chain carries TRBV7-9 and TRBJ2-7; the D is unclear. This CDR3 has 12 residues. The V and J ends lost 1 base and 6 bases respectively, with 7 bases between them. Germline values: CDR1 SEHNR, CDR2 FQNEAQ (reference sequence).